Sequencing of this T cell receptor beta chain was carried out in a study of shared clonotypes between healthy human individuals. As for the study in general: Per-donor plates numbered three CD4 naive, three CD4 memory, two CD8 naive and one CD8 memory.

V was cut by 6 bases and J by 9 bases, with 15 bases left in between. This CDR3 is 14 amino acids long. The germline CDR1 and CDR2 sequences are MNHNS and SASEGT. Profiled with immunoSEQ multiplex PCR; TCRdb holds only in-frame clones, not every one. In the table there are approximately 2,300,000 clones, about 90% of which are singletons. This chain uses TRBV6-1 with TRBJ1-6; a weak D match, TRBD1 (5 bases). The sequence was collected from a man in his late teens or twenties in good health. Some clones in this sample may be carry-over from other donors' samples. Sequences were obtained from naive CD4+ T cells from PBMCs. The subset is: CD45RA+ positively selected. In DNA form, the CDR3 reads TGTGCCAGCAGGCTGCCCGGGGGTATTTCACCCCTCCACTTT. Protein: CASRLPGGISPLHF.